A single sample gave rise to the 12 T cell receptor beta chains below, sequenced in a study of cytomegalovirus exposure and HLA in healthy donors. Amplification used 60 Vbeta primers and 13 Jbeta primers. Sequencing was performed with immunoSEQ multiplex PCR; in TCRdb, only in-frame clones are kept and a portion is missing. This sample yields 100,000 or so clones, of which roughly three quarters are seen a single time; roughly 3% belongs to the top ten. The source material was PBMCs. These receptors all come from a man aged 25-40 years in good health and CMV-seronegative.

This clone has only one observation. The chain joins TRBV18 to TRBJ2-7; a weak D match, TRBD2 (6 bases). The CDR3 has 14 residues. V was trimmed by 2 bases and J by 3 bases, leaving 11 bases between them. Germline V gene sequence: CDR1 KGHSH, CDR2 LQKENI. The CDR3 here is CASSPELAVYEQYF. The CDR3, as DNA: TGTGCCAGCTCACCAGAACTAGCCGTCTACGAGCAGTACTTC.

The V call is TRBV7-9, the J call TRBJ1-1, with D unclear. Trimming pared 1 base from V and 4 bases from J, leaving 10 bases between. Germline CDR1 is SEHNR and CDR2 is FQNEAQ (reference sequence). The CDR3 spans 14 residues. The chain's CDR3 is CASSLDGLGTEAFF. CDR3 in DNA: TGTGCCAGCAGCTTAGATGGACTGGGCACTGAAGCTTTCTTT.

This chain links TRBV28 with TRBJ2-1; D possibly corresponds to TRBD2 (7 bases). CDR1 MDHEN and CDR2 SYDVKM come from the germline V gene. The CDR3 is 15 amino acids. V lost 4 bases and J lost 7, with 17 bases in between. Written as DNA, the CDR3 is TGTGCCAGCAGTTATGGGGGGGCAGGGAAGAATGAGCAGTTCTTC. It yields the protein CASSYGGAGKNEQFF.

The chain combines TRBV27 with TRBJ2-1, with D tentatively TRBD2 (6 bases). Germline CDR1 MNHEY, CDR2 SMNVEV (reference sequence). This CDR3 contains 12 residues. Trimming removed 3 bases at V and 6 bases at J, with 6 bases between. The CDR3 loop is CASSFGGNEQFF. Here the CDR3 DNA reads TGTGCCAGCAGTTTCGGGGGCAATGAGCAGTTCTTC.

This clone was found once. V and J are TRBV19 and TRBJ2-1; TRBD2 matches at 10 bases. CDR1 and CDR2 from the germline V gene are LNHDA and SQIVND (reference sequence). This CDR3 spans 15 amino acids. J was trimmed by 5 bases and V by 5 bases; bases with no gene match: 6. This chain's CDR3 is CASSPVSGGNNEQFF. In DNA form, the CDR3 reads TGTGCCAGTAGTCCCGTTAGCGGGGGGAACAATGAGCAGTTCTTC. Based on the CDR3 plus reference TRBV19 and TRBJ2-1, the full variable domain is DGGITQSPKYLFRKEGQNVTLSCEQNLNHDAMYWYRQDPGQGLRLIYYSQIVNDFQKGDIAEGYSVSREKKESFPLTVTSAQKNPTAFYLCASSPVSGGNNEQFFGPGTRLTVL.

The chain links TRBV19 to TRBJ2-7; 7 positions match TRBD2. V lost 10 bases and J lost 7; bases outside the gene matches: 19. CDR3 length equals 15 residues. The germline CDR1 and CDR2 sequences are LNHDA and SQIVND (reference sequence). CDR3 region: CATQLQGYSAGEQYF. CDR3 in DNA: TGTGCCACTCAACTCCAGGGTTACTCAGCGGGGGAGCAGTACTTC. The whole variable domain, remainder taken from reference TRBV19 and TRBJ2-7, is DGGITQSPKYLFRKEGQNVTLSCEQNLNHDAMYWYRQDPGQGLRLIYYSQIVNDFQKGDIAEGYSVSREKKESFPLTVTSAQKNPTAFYLCATQLQGYSAGEQYFGPGTRLTVT.

V is TRBV15 and J is TRBJ2-2; 12 bases match TRBD2. V trimming: 5 bases; J trimming: 7 bases; junction bases outside the gene matches: 11. Germline V gene data show CDR1 as LNHNV and CDR2 as YYDKDF (reference sequence). The CDR3 runs to 17 residues. In DNA form, the CDR3 reads TGTGCCACCAGCGGCTCTCTAGCGGGAGGGCCCGACGGGGAGCTGTTTTTT. Translating it yields CATSGSLAGGPDGELFF.

The rearrangement links TRBV5-6 to TRBJ1-2; a weak D match, TRBD1 (6 bases). Trimming removed 0 bases at V and 4 bases at J, with 13 bases between. CDR3 length: 15 amino acids. Germline-derived CDR1 and CDR2 are SGHDT and YYEEEE. CDR3 coding DNA: TGTGCCAGCAGCTTGGACGGGGGGGCCGGCTATGGCTACACCTTC. This encodes CASSLDGGAGYGYTF. Based on the CDR3 plus reference TRBV5-6 and TRBJ1-2, the full variable domain is DAGVTQSPTHLIKTRGQQVTLRCSPKSGHDTVSWYQQALGQGPQFIFQYYEEEERQRGNFPDRFSGHQFPNYSSELNVNALLLGDSALYLCASSLDGGAGYGYTFGSGTRLTVV.

The chain couples TRBV2 to TRBJ1-2; possible D gene TRBD1, 5 bases. The V gene's germline CDR1 is SNHLY and CDR2 FYNNEI. The V and J ends lost 5 bases and 2 bases respectively, with 9 bases between them. The CDR3 has 13 residues. CDR3 amino acids: CASSLTENYGYTF. As DNA, the CDR3 is TGTGCCAGCAGTCTGACAGAGAACTATGGCTACACCTTC.

This chain joins TRBV19 and TRBJ2-5, with 16 bases matching TRBD2. The CDR3 extends over 17 amino acids. The V gene's germline CDR1 is LNHDA and CDR2 SQIVND (reference sequence). The ends lost 6 bases at V and 5 bases at J; junction bases unmatched: 9. CDR3 in DNA: TGTGCCAGTAGCCCGGGACTAGCGGGAGGGCCTCGGGAGACCCAGTACTTC. Its protein is CASSPGLAGGPRETQYF. Combining the CDR3 with reference TRBV19 and TRBJ2-5 gives the whole variable domain DGGITQSPKYLFRKEGQNVTLSCEQNLNHDAMYWYRQDPGQGLRLIYYSQIVNDFQKGDIAEGYSVSREKKESFPLTVTSAQKNPTAFYLCASSPGLAGGPRETQYFGPGTRLLVL.

This chain uses TRBV7-2 with TRBJ2-7; 8 nucleotides agree with TRBD2. The CDR3 runs 16 residues. Germline V CDR1 and CDR2: SGHTA, FQGNSA. V shed 5 bases and J 3 bases; nucleotides not matched to a gene: 12. The CDR3 coding sequence is TGTGCCAGCAGCCGAGAAGCTAGCGGGCAACGCTACGAGCAGTACTTC. This codes for CASSREASGQRYEQYF.

The chain recombines TRBV10-3 with TRBJ2-1; 7 bases are shared with TRBD1. The CDR3 spans 16 residues. Germline V CDR1 and CDR2: ENHRY, SYGVKD. J gave up 8 bases and V 5 bases, and 15 bases lay outside the gene matches. In DNA, the CDR3 is TGTGCCATCAGTCTGGAGGACAGGCCCTCGGGTGATGAGCAGTTCTTC. Translating gives CAISLEDRPSGDEQFF.